The text below deals with one TCR beta chain. V was pared by 1 base and J by 3 bases, with 7 bases of the junction left unmatched. The CDR3 is 17 amino acids. The germline V gene encodes CDR1 ENHRY and CDR2 SYGVKD. The data are from a study of T cell changes during pregnancy in multiple sclerosis. Produced via immunoSEQ multiplex PCR; TCRdb's table is partial and in-frame only. The sample lists nearly 50,000 clones, 94% occurring once. The chain recombines TRBV10-3 with TRBJ1-1; 11 bases agree with TRBD1. This clonotype was obtained from a female donor with multiple sclerosis, enrolled in a pregnancy study. Here the sequenced sample was CD4+ T cells from peripheral blood mononuclear cells, taken in the first trimester of pregnancy. CDR3 amino acids: CAISEYTGQGDHTEAFF. DNA of the CDR3: TGTGCCATCAGTGAGTACACGGGACAGGGGGATCACACTGAAGCTTTCTTT.